This is a list of T cell receptor beta chains from one sample in a study of T cell repertoires in cytomegalovirus infection. No antigen has been identified for these receptors. TCRdb processed the reads anew with MiXCR; each CDR3 protein has one entry. Found here are 60,000 to 85,000 distinct CDR3 sequences, more than 20% of them singletons; the top ten hold 79%. Sequencing used PBMCs, sequenced either directly or after in vitro stimulation (not recorded which). The receptors come from a human donor in good health (CMV status not recorded). Some clones in this sample may be carry-over from other donors' samples. The CDR3 runs from the conserved cysteine through the conserved F or W. A D gene is named only where the DNA matches it firmly. Clone size is not always given. Where it is, it says once, few, many or a class for expanded clones.

length,V,size,D,J,CDR3,DNA
16,TRBV7-2,few,NA,TRBJ2-1,CASRNMRFGTPGEQFF,TGTGCCAGCAGAAATATGCGGTTTGGGACCCCTGGTGAGCAGTTCTTC
13,TRBV6-1,many,NA,TRBJ2-3,CASSEGGTDTQYF,TGTGCCAGCAGTGAGGGCGGCACAGATACGCAGTATTTT
15,TRBV6-2/TRBV6-3,once,TRBD2,TRBJ2-3,CASSYRLAATDTQYF,TGTGCCAGCAGTTACCGACTAGCGGCCACAGATACGCAGTATTTT
16,TRBV5-1,NA,TRBD2,TRBJ2-7,CASSLGLAGKTYEQYF,TGCGCCAGCAGCTTGGGACTAGCGGGGAAGACCTACGAGCAGTACTTC
16,TRBV4-3,many,TRBD2,TRBJ2-3,CASSHRAGEGTDTQYF,TGCGCCAGCAGCCATCGGGCGGGAGAGGGCACAGATACGCAGTATTTT
14,TRBV9,few,NA,TRBJ2-7,CASSAGGPPYEQYF,TGTGCCAGCAGCGCAGGAGGACCCCCGTACGAGCAGTACTTC
15,TRBV12-3/TRBV12-4,NA,NA,TRBJ1-2,CASTKASGGNYGYTF,TGTGCCAGCACGAAGGCCAGCGGAGGAAACTATGGCTACACCTTC
14,TRBV28,NA,TRBD1,TRBJ2-1,CASSLAAYRGEQFF,TGTGCCAGCAGTTTAGCGGCCTACAGGGGTGAGCAGTTCTTC
20,TRBV3-1,NA,TRBD2,TRBJ2-1,CASSPYLGLAGGTSYNEQFF,TGTGCCAGCAGCCCTTACCTGGGACTAGCGGGAGGGACCTCCTACAATGAGCAGTTCTTC
15,TRBV6-1,few,TRBD2,TRBJ2-1,CASIRLAHLSDEQFF,TGTGCCAGCATTAGACTAGCCCACCTCTCTGATGAGCAGTTCTTC
16,TRBV4-1,NA,TRBD2,TRBJ2-1,CASSQEVGLAENEQFF,TGCGCCAGCAGCCAAGAAGTGGGACTAGCGGAAAATGAGCAGTTCTTC
17,TRBV6-1,few,TRBD1,TRBJ1-5,CASSERGQGATNQPQHF,TGTGCCAGCAGTGAGCGCGGACAGGGGGCAACCAATCAGCCCCAGCATTTT
14,TRBV28,many,NA,TRBJ2-1,CASSLWRQVNEQFF,TGTGCCAGCAGTTTATGGCGACAGGTCAATGAGCAGTTCTTC
14,TRBV11-2,few,TRBD2,TRBJ2-5,CASSYWTSGRTQYF,TGTGCCAGCAGCTATTGGACTAGCGGGAGGACCCAGTACTTC
14,TRBV12-3/TRBV12-4,NA,NA,TRBJ2-3,CASSFRDTTDTQYF,TGTGCCAGCAGTTTTCGAGATACCACAGATACGCAGTATTTT
16,TRBV12-3/TRBV12-4,few,TRBD2,TRBJ2-1,CASRVERGSSYNEQFF,TGTGCCAGCAGGGTTGAGCGCGGGAGCTCCTACAATGAGCAGTTCTTC
14,TRBV20-1,few,NA,TRBJ1-2,CSAPDRGAGYGYTF,TGCAGTGCCCCAGATAGGGGGGCAGGCTATGGCTACACCTTC
12,TRBV20-1,NA,NA,TRBJ2-2,CSARMDTGELFF,TGCAGTGCTAGAATGGACACCGGGGAGCTGTTTTTT
16,TRBV12-3/TRBV12-4,few,TRBD2,TRBJ2-1,CASSPIAGGPGNEQFF,TGTGCCAGCAGTCCAATAGCGGGAGGGCCGGGCAATGAGCAGTTCTTC
14,TRBV7-9,NA,TRBD2,TRBJ2-1,CASETGGNYNEQFF,TGTGCCAGCGAGACGGGGGGGAACTACAATGAGCAGTTCTTC